This TCR beta chain was retrieved from a study of graft-versus-host responses after intestinal transplantation. This CDR3 spans 16 amino acids. Trimming took 0 bases from V and 0 from J, leaving 9 bases between them. CDR1 is ENHRY and CDR2 is SYGVKD in the germline V gene. This clone was found once. Its antigen remains unknown. Profiled with immunoSEQ multiplex PCR; TCRdb holds only in-frame clones, not every one. This sample yields around 110,000 clones, of which just over 90% are seen a single time; roughly 0.17% belongs to the top ten. V gene TRBV10-3 combines with J gene TRBJ1-5; the D is unclear. Here the sequenced sample was unstimulated CD4+ T cells sorted from spleen or lymph node cells, taken before intestinal transplant. This sequence originates from a human donor who received an intestinal transplant. CDR3 residues: CAISESFGPSNQPQHF. As DNA, the CDR3 is TGTGCCATCAGTGAGTCTTTTGGGCCTAGCAATCAGCCCCAGCATTTT.